This is a list of T cell receptor beta chains from one sample in a study of regulatory T cells in long-lasting Graves disease. TCRdb called the multiplex PCR reads again in MiXCR, with one record for every CDR3 protein. The sample lists around 360,000 distinct CDR3 sequences, 15% to 20% seen once, with 20% in the top ten. The sample also formed part of further work on T cells in Graves' hyperthyroidism and ophthalmopathy.

The input for sequencing was peripheral blood mononuclear cells (PBMCs), taken at new diagnosis, from a patient treated with antithyroid drugs. These receptor sequences come from a woman under 30 with Graves disease. CDR3s include the opening cysteine and the closing phenylalanine or tryptophan. Fields, in order: CDR3 DNA, CDR3 protein, D gene, V gene, CDR3 length, J gene, clone size. A D gene is named only where the DNA matches it firmly. Not every row has a clone size; where given, it reads once, few, many or a size class.

cdr3_nt: TGTGCCAGCAGTTCTCCAGGGGGTCCTGGCGGGGAGCTGTTTTTT
cdr3_aa: CASSSPGGPGGELFF
d_call: TRBD1
v_call: TRBV25-1
cdr3_length: 15
j_call: TRBJ2-2
clone_size: few

cdr3_nt: TGTGCCAGCAGCCCACGCACGAACACCGGGGAGCTGTTTTTT
cdr3_aa: CASSPRTNTGELFF
d_call: NA
v_call: TRBV18
cdr3_length: 14
j_call: TRBJ2-2
clone_size: many

cdr3_nt: TGTGCCACCAGTGATCCGCAGGGAGGCGGCAATCAGCCCCAGCATTTT
cdr3_aa: CATSDPQGGGNQPQHF
d_call: NA
v_call: TRBV24-1
cdr3_length: 16
j_call: TRBJ1-5
clone_size: NA

cdr3_nt: TGTGCCAGCAGCTTATTTTCCCGGGACTACAGGCCCCCGAACACCGGGGAGCTGTTTTTT
cdr3_aa: CASSLFSRDYRPPNTGELFF
d_call: TRBD2
v_call: TRBV11-2
cdr3_length: 20
j_call: TRBJ2-2
clone_size: many

cdr3_nt: TGTGCCAGCAGTTTCTCGACAAGCAACTATGGCTACACCTTC
cdr3_aa: CASSFSTSNYGYTF
d_call: NA
v_call: TRBV12-3/TRBV12-4
cdr3_length: 14
j_call: TRBJ1-2
clone_size: many

cdr3_nt: TGCAGCGTCCTGTACAGGGGCAACACCGGGGAGCTGTTTTTT
cdr3_aa: CSVLYRGNTGELFF
d_call: TRBD1
v_call: TRBV29-1
cdr3_length: 14
j_call: TRBJ2-2
clone_size: few

cdr3_nt: TGTGCCAGCAAAGCCTCTCGGCAGGGGCGGCAAGAGACCCAGTACTTC
cdr3_aa: CASKASRQGRQETQYF
d_call: NA
v_call: TRBV2
cdr3_length: 16
j_call: TRBJ2-5
clone_size: many

cdr3_nt: TGTGCCAGCAGCCAAGATGGGATAGGCTCGAACACTGAAGCTTTCTTT
cdr3_aa: CASSQDGIGSNTEAFF
d_call: NA
v_call: TRBV3-1
cdr3_length: 16
j_call: TRBJ1-1
clone_size: many

cdr3_nt: TGTGCCAGCAGACTATCAGGGGGGAACACTGAAGCTTTCTTT
cdr3_aa: CASRLSGGNTEAFF
d_call: TRBD1
v_call: TRBV12-3/TRBV12-4
cdr3_length: 14
j_call: TRBJ1-1
clone_size: many

cdr3_nt: TGCAGTGCTAGGGGGGACAGGGCTGTCTACGAGCAGTACTTC
cdr3_aa: CSARGDRAVYEQYF
d_call: TRBD1
v_call: TRBV20-1
cdr3_length: 14
j_call: TRBJ2-7
clone_size: few